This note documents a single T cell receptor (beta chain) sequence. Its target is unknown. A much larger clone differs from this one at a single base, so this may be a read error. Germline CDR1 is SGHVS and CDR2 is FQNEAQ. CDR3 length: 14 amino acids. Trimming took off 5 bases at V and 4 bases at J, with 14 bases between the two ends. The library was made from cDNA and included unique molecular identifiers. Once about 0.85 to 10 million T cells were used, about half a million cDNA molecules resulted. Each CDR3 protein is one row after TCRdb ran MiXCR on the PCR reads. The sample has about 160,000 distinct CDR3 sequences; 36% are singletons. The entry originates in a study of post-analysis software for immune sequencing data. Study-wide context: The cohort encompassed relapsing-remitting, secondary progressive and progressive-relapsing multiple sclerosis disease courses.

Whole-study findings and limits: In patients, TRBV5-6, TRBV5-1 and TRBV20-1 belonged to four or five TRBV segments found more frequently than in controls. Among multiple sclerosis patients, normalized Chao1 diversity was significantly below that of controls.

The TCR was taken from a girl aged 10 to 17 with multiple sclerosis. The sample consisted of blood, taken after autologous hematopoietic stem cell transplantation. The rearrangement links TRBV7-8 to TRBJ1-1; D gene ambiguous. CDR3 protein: CASSTQAGSTEAFF. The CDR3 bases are TGTGCCAGCAGCACCCAGGCGGGATCCACTGAAGCTTTCTTT. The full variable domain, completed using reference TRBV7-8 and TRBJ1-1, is GAGVSQSPRYKVAKRGQDVALRCDPISGHVSLFWYQQALGQGPEFLTYFQNEAQLDKSGLPSDRFFAERPEGSVSTLKIQRTQQEDSAVYLCASSTQAGSTEAFFGQGTRLTVV.